This T cell receptor (beta chain) is from a study of blood T cell repertoires in COVID-19. The CDR3 spans 15 residues. Germline lookup yields CDR1 MGHRA and CDR2 YSYEKL. Trimming pared 0 bases from V and 2 bases from J, leaving 11 bases between. Profiling relied on immunoSEQ multiplex PCR, and the TCRdb table lists in-frame clones only, not all of them. Among roughly 200,000 clones listed, approximately 86% were seen once. The rearrangement links TRBV4-1 to TRBJ2-7, with D maybe TRBD1 (6 bases). The sequence came from a woman in her twenties or thirties who had been exposed to COVID-19. The sequencing sample was made of PBMCs or T cells enriched from blood (not recorded which). CDR3 coding DNA: TGCGCCAGCAGCCAAGAAGGGGGTCAGGCCTACGAGCAGTACTTC. Translated: CASSQEGGQAYEQYF.